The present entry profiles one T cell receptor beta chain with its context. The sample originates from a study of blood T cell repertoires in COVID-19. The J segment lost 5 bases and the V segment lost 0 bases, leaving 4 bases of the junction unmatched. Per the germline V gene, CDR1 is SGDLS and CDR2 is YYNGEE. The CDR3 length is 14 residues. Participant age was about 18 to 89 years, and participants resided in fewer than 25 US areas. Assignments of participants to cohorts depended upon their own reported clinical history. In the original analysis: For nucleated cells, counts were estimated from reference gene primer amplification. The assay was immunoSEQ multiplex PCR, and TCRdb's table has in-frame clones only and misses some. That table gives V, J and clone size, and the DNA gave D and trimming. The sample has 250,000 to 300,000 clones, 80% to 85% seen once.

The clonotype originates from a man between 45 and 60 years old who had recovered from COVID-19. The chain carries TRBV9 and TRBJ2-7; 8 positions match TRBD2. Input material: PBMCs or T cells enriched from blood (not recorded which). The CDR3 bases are TGTGCCAGCAGCGTAGCGGGAGGGCTTAACGAGCAGTACTTC. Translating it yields CASSVAGGLNEQYF.